A single sample gave rise to the 6 T cell receptor beta chains below, sequenced in a study of blood T cell repertoires in COVID-19. TCRdb's copy holds only in-frame clones and misses some; the assay was immunoSEQ multiplex PCR. The table lists 400,000 or so clones, more than 85% of them singletons. Sequencing used peripheral blood. The receptor source for this set is a human donor in a cohort sampled during active COVID-19.

The V and J genes are TRBV7-9 and TRBJ1-1; 7 nucleotides align to TRBD1. This CDR3 has 16 amino acids. Germline loops: CDR1 SEHNR, CDR2 FQNEAQ (reference sequence). With 7 bases clipped from V and 1 base from J, the junction kept 12 bases outside the gene matches. DNA of the CDR3: TGTGCCAGCAACCGCCAGGGGGTTCTCAGGAACACTGAAGCTTTCTTT. Its translation is CASNRQGVLRNTEAFF.

The chain is built from TRBV19 and TRBJ2-1; TRBD2 matches at 8 bases. The germline CDR1 and CDR2 sequences are LNHDA and SQIVND (reference sequence). The trim removed 6 bases at V and 3 bases at J, leaving 10 bases unmatched. This CDR3 has 16 amino acids. The CDR3 coding sequence is TGTGCCAGTAGCCGCACCCCCGGGACTAGCTACAATGAGCAGTTCTTC. Its protein is CASSRTPGTSYNEQFF.

This clone appeared a single time. The V and J genes are TRBV30 and TRBJ1-3, with D maybe TRBD1 (5 bases). The V gene lost 5 bases and the J gene lost 4 bases, with 12 bases spanning the gap. The germline gives CDR1 GTSNPN, CDR2 SVGIG (reference sequence). The CDR3 totals 13 residues. CDR3 sequence (DNA): TGTGCCTGGGCCGGGACTCGAGGAAACACCATATATTTT. Its protein is CAWAGTRGNTIYF.

This chain links TRBV10-2 with TRBJ1-1; a possible D gene is TRBD1 (6 bases). Per the germline V gene, CDR1 is WSHSY and CDR2 is SAAADI. The CDR3 extends over 12 amino acids. Trimming cost V 5 bases and J 11 bases, with 15 bases left between them. The CDR3 nucleotides read TGCGCCAGCAGTCCTACAGGGCGGGTGGCTTTCTTT. Translating it yields CASSPTGRVAFF.

The chain is built from TRBV7-3 and TRBJ2-3; D is unclear. CDR1 and CDR2 (germline): SGHTA, FQGTGA. The CDR3 loop spans 17 amino acids. V was cut by 5 bases and J by 3 bases, with 21 bases left in between. The CDR3 nucleotides are TGTGCCAGCAGCCCCACCCCGAGCTTCTCCTGGACAGATACGCAGTATTTT. This gives the protein CASSPTPSFSWTDTQYF. Drawing the rest from reference TRBV7-3 and TRBJ2-3, the complete variable domain is GAGVSQTPSNKVTEKGKYVELRCDPISGHTALYWYRQSLGQGPEFLIYFQGTGAADDSGLPNDRFFAVRPEGSVSTLKIQRTERGDSAVYLCASSPTPSFSWTDTQYFGPGTRLTVL.

This rearrangement joins TRBV6-4 to TRBJ2-7, with D tentatively TRBD2 (5 bases). Trimming cost V 5 bases and J 5 bases, with 16 bases left between them. Germline assignment: CDR1 MRHNA and CDR2 SNTAGT. The CDR3 runs to 14 residues. The CDR3 DNA follows: TGTGCCAGCAGTCTCTGGCTGGGAGACGACGAGCAGTACTTC. This gives the protein CASSLWLGDDEQYF.